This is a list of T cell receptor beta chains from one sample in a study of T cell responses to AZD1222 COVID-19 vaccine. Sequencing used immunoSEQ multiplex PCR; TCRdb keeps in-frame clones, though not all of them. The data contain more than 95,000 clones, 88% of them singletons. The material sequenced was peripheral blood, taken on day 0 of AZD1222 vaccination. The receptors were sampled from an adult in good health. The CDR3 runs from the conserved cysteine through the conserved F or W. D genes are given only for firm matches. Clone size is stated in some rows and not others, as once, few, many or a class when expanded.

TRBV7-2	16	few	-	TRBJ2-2	CASSPIRLTYTGELFF	TGTGCCAGCAGCCCCATCCGGTTGACCTACACCGGGGAGCTGTTTTTT
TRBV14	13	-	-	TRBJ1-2	CASSPRTEDGYTF	TGTGCCAGCAGCCCTAGGACGGAAGATGGCTACACCTTC
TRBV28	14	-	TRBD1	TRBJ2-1	CASSLAGTDNEQFF	TGTGCCAGCAGTTTGGCCGGGACAGACAATGAGCAGTTCTTC
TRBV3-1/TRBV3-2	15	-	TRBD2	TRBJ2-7	CASSQQPGLAGEQYF	TGTGCCAGCAGCCAACAACCGGGACTAGCGGGGGAGCAGTACTTC
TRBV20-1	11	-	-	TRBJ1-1	CRGDTNTEAFF	TGCAGGGGGGACACGAACACTGAAGCTTTCTTT
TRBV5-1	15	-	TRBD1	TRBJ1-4	CASSYQQGRREKLFF	TGCGCCAGCAGCTATCAACAGGGGAGGCGGGAAAAACTGTTTTTT
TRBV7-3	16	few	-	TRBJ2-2	CASSFGTRKNTGELFF	TGTGCCAGCAGCTTCGGTACTAGGAAAAACACCGGGGAGCTGTTTTTT
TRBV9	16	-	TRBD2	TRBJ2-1	CASSVGPSGAYNEQFF	TGTGCCAGCAGCGTAGGCCCTAGCGGGGCCTACAATGAGCAGTTCTTC
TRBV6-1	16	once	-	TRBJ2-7	CASREARDGDIYEQYF	TGTGCCAGCAGGGAAGCCCGGGACGGGGATATCTACGAGCAGTACTTC
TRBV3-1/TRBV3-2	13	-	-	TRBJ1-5	CASSQGEDQPQHF	TGTGCCAGCAGCCAAGGAGAGGATCAGCCCCAGCATTTT
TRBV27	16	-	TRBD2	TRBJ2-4	CASSQRLAAPKNIQYF	TGTGCCAGCAGTCAACGACTAGCGGCCCCCAAAAACATTCAGTACTTC
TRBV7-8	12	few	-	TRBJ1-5	CASSLGAQPQHF	TGTGCCAGCAGCCTGGGGGCTCAGCCCCAGCATTTT
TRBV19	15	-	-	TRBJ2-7	CASSPGTANTYEQYF	TGTGCCAGTAGCCCCGGGACCGCAAATACCTACGAGCAGTACTTC
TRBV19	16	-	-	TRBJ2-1	CASTPNWAGANNEQFF	TGTGCCAGTACCCCTAATTGGGCGGGGGCAAACAATGAGCAGTTCTTC
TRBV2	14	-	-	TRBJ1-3	CASRDRHSGNTIYF	TGTGCCAGCAGGGATCGGCACTCTGGAAACACCATATATTTT
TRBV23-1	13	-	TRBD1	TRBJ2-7	CASSPGQGYEQYF	TGCGCCAGCAGCCCGGGACAGGGCTACGAGCAGTACTTC
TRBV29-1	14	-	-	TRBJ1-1	CSALGGGVDTEAFF	TGCAGCGCCCTCGGGGGCGGGGTGGACACTGAAGCTTTCTTT
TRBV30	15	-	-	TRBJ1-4	CACTRGFATNEKLFF	TGTGCCTGCACGCGCGGGTTTGCAACTAATGAAAAACTGTTTTTT
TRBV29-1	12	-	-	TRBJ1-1	CSVDLGDPEAFF	TGCAGCGTTGACCTCGGGGATCCTGAAGCTTTCTTT
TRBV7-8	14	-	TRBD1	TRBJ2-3	CASTRTGPTDTQYF	TGTGCCAGCACCCGGACAGGGCCCACAGATACGCAGTATTTT
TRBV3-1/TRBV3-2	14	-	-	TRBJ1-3	CASHLRASGNTIYF	TGTGCCAGCCACCTCCGGGCCTCTGGAAACACCATATATTTT
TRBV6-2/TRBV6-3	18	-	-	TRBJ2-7	CASSSTRSVEGARYEQYF	TGTGCCAGCAGTTCCACTCGATCGGTGGAGGGGGCGCGGTACGAGCAGTACTTC
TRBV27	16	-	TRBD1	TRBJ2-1	CASSSSTGGLYNEQFF	TGTGCCAGCAGTTCTTCCACAGGGGGACTTTACAATGAGCAGTTCTTC
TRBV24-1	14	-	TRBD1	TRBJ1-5	CATSKDRAGEPQHF	TGTGCCACCTCCAAGGACAGGGCCGGGGAGCCCCAGCATTTT
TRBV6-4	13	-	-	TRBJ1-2	CASSDTQGGGYTF	TGTGCCAGCAGTGACACGCAGGGAGGTGGCTACACCTTC
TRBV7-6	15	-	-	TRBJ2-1	CASTLRGGTYNEQFF	TGTGCCAGCACCCTAAGGGGCGGAACCTACAATGAGCAGTTCTTC
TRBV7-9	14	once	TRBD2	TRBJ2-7	CASSQTSGSYEQYF	TGTGCCAGCAGCCAGACTAGCGGATCCTACGAGCAGTACTTC
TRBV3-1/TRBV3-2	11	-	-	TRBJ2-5	CASSQQETQYF	TGTGCCAGCAGCCAACAAGAGACCCAGTACTTC
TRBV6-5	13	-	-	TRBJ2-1	CASSYLGVPKQFF	TGTGCCAGCAGTTACCTCGGGGTTCCAAAGCAGTTCTTC
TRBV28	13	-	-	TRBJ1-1	CASSPTGNTEAFF	TGTGCCAGCAGTCCCACAGGGAACACTGAAGCTTTCTTT
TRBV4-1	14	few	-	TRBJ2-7	CASSQDLVGREQYF	TGCGCCAGCAGCCAAGATCTTGTGGGTCGCGAGCAGTACTTC
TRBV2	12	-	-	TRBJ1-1	CASNPQSTEAFF	TGTGCCAGCAACCCACAGTCCACTGAAGCTTTCTTT
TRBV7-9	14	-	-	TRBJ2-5	CASSLMASAETQYF	TGTGCCAGCAGCTTAATGGCTAGCGCAGAGACCCAGTACTTC
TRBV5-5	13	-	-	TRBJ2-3	CASSFRWTDTQYF	TGTGCCAGCAGCTTTAGATGGACAGATACGCAGTATTTT
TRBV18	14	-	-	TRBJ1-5	CASSPSFADQPQHF	TGTGCCAGCTCACCGTCGTTTGCCGACCAGCCCCAGCATTTT
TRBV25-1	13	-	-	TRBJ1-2	CASSEHLNYGYTF	TGTGCCAGCAGTGAGCACCTCAACTATGGCTACACCTTC
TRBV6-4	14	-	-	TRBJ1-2	CASSDQAQGGGYTF	TGTGCCAGCAGTGACCAGGCGCAGGGTGGCGGCTACACCTTC
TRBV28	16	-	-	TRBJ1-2	CASIHRRTDLNYGYTF	TGTGCCAGCATCCACCGGAGGACAGACTTGAACTATGGCTACACCTTC
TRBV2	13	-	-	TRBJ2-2	CASSEIPTGELFF	TGTGCCAGCAGTGAAATCCCAACCGGGGAGCTGTTTTTT
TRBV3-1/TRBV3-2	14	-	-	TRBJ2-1	CASSHQGVLNEQFF	TGTGCCAGCAGCCACCAAGGTGTACTCAATGAGCAGTTCTTC
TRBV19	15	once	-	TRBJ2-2	CASSIRGHATGELFF	TGTGCCAGTAGTATCAGAGGCCACGCCACCGGGGAGCTGTTTTTT
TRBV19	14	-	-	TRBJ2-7	CASSPSGTPYEQYF	TGTGCCAGTAGTCCCTCCGGGACACCCTACGAGCAGTACTTC
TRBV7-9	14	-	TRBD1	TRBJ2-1	CASSFTGGSNEQFF	TGTGCCAGCAGCTTTACAGGGGGGTCCAATGAGCAGTTCTTC
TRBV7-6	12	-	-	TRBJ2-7	CASSFDSYEQYF	TGTGCCAGCAGCTTTGACAGTTACGAGCAGTACTTC
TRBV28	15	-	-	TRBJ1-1	CASSSIVHRDTEAFF	TGTGCCAGCAGCTCAATCGTCCACCGGGACACTGAAGCTTTCTTT
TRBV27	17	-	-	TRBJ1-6	CASSFRTASSYNSPLHF	TGTGCCAGCAGTTTTCGGACGGCGAGCTCCTATAATTCACCCCTCCACTTT
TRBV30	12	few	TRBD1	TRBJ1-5	CAWSSTGDPQHF	TGTGCCTGGAGTTCAACAGGGGACCCCCAGCATTTT
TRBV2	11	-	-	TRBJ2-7	CARRGSYEQYF	TGTGCCAGGAGGGGATCGTACGAGCAGTACTTC
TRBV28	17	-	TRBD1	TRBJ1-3	CASTLRDRGLPGNTIYF	TGTGCCAGCACTCTCCGGGACAGGGGGCTACCTGGAAACACCATATATTTT
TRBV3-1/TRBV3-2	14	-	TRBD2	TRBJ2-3	CASSQGDYTDTQYF	TGTGCCAGCAGCCAAGGGGACTACACAGATACGCAGTATTTT
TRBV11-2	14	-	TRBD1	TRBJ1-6	CASSLKAGGSPLHF	TGTGCCAGCAGCTTAAAGGCAGGGGGATCACCCCTCCACTTT
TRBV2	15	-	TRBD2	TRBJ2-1	CASSPTSGGTDEQFF	TGTGCCAGCAGTCCCACTAGCGGAGGGACGGATGAGCAGTTCTTC
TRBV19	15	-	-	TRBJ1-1	CASSITARGYTEAFF	TGTGCCAGTAGTATTACGGCCCGAGGGTACACTGAAGCTTTCTTT
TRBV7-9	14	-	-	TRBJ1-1	CASSSDRMNTEAFF	TGTGCCAGCAGCTCGGACAGAATGAACACTGAAGCTTTCTTT